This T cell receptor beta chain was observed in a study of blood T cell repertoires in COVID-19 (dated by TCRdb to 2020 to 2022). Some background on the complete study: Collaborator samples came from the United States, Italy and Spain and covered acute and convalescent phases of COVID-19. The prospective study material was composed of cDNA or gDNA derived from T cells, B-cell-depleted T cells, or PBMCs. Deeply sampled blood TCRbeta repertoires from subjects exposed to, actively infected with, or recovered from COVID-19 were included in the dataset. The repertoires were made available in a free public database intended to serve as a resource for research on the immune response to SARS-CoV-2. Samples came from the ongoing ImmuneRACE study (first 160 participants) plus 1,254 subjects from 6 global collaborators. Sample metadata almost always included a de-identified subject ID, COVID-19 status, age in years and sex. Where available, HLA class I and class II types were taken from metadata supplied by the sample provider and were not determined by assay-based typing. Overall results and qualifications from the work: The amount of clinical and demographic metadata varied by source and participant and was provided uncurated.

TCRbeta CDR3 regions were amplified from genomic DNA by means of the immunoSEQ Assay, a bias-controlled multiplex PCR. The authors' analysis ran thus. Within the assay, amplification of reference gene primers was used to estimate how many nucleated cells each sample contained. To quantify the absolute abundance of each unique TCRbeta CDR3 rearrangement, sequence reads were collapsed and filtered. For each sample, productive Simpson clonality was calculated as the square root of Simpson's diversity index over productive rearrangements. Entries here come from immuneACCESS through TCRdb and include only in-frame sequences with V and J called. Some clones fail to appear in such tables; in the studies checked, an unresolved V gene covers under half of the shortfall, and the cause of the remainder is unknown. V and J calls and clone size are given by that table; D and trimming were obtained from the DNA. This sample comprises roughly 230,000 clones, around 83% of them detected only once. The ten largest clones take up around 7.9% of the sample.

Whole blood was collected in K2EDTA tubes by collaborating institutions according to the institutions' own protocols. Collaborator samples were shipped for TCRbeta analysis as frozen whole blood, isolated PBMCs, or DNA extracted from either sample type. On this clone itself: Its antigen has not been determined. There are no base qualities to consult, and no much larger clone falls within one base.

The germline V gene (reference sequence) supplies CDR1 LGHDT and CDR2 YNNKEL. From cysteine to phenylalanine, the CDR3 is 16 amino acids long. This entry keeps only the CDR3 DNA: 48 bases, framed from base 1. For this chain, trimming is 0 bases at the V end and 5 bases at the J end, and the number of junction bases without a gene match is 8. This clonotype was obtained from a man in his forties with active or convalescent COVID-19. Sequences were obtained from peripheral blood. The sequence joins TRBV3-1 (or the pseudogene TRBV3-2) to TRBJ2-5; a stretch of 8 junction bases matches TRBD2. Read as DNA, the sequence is TGTGCCAGCAGCCAAGATACGGCTAGCGGGTGGGAGACCCAGTACTTC. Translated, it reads CASSQDTASGWETQYF.